Below are 17 T cell receptor beta chains sequenced from a single sample in a study of T cell responses to AZD1222 COVID-19 vaccine. Data came from immunoSEQ multiplex PCR; TCRdb stores just in-frame clones and leaves some out. The sample lists 150,000 or so clones, 90% to 95% occurring once. The sequencing used peripheral blood, collected on day 0 of MenACWY control vaccination. The receptors were gathered from an adult in good health.

The chain links TRBV2 to TRBJ2-3; D may correspond to TRBD1 or TRBD2 (5 bases each). Germline lookup yields CDR1 SNHLY and CDR2 FYNNEI. V gave up 5 bases and J gave up 6 bases, with 21 bases separating them. This CDR3 spans 16 amino acids. CDR3 coding DNA: TGTGCCAGCAGTATCCGGGACGCTTCGGGGAGCGATACGCAGTATTTT. Its protein is CASSIRDASGSDTQYF. The full variable domain, in which reference TRBV2 and TRBJ2-3 provide the parts outside the CDR3, is EPEVTQTPSHQVTQMGQEVILRCVPISNHLYFYWYRQILGQKVEFLVSFYNNEISEKSEIFDDQFSVERPDGSNFTLKIRSTKLEDSAMYFCASSIRDASGSDTQYFGPGTRLTVL.

The rearrangement joins TRBV6-4 to TRBJ1-4, with D tentatively TRBD1 (6 bases). The germline CDR1 and CDR2 sequences are MRHNA and SNTAGT. The CDR3 sequence is 15 residues long. V gave up 0 bases and J gave up 8 bases, with 13 bases separating them. CDR3 DNA: TGTGCCAGCAGTGACTCATCAGGGGTCGGGGAAAAACTGTTTTTT. Residues: CASSDSSGVGEKLFF.

The gene calls are TRBV6-1 and TRBJ1-2; tentatively, D is TRBD1 (5 bases). CDR3 size: 13 residues. Between the trimmed V and J ends, which lost 2 bases and 10 bases, there was a span of 14 bases. Looked up from germline, CDR1 is MNHNS and CDR2 is SASEGT. CDR3 residues: CASSELVAGNYTF. As DNA, the CDR3 is TGTGCCAGCAGTGAACTGGTGGCAGGGAACTACACCTTC.

The count of this clone is one. V gene TRBV13 combines with J gene TRBJ1-1; D possibly corresponds to TRBD1 (5 bases). The CDR3 has 18 amino acids. From germline, CDR1 is PRHDT and CDR2 FYEKMQ (reference sequence). Between the trimmed V and J ends, which lost 3 bases and 3 bases, there was a span of 23 bases. The CDR3 protein is CASSFQSGGAGAYTEAFF. The CDR3 DNA reads TGTGCCAGCAGCTTTCAATCGGGTGGGGCCGGAGCGTACACTGAAGCTTTCTTT.

The chain is built from TRBV7-6 and TRBJ1-5, with D hard to call. Trimming shortened V by 0 bases and J by 4 bases, and 7 bases separated the two germline ends. The length of the CDR3 is 14 residues. Per germline, CDR1 SGHVS and CDR2 FNYEAQ. CDR3 DNA: TGTGCCAGCAGCTTAGCTTGGGGAAATCAGCCCCAGCATTTT. It specifies CASSLAWGNQPQHF.

The gene calls are TRBV28 and TRBJ1-5; D is possibly TRBD1 (5 bases). Germline CDR1 MDHEN, CDR2 SYDVKM. The CDR3 extends over 19 amino acids. Trimming pared 3 bases from V and 0 bases from J, leaving 21 bases between. The CDR3 region is CASSLGGGFLFDSNQPQHF. DNA for the CDR3: TGTGCCAGCAGTTTGGGCGGGGGTTTCCTATTCGATAGCAATCAGCCCCAGCATTTT.

The chain combines TRBV29-1 with TRBJ1-1; D remains unclear. Trimming shortened V by 4 bases and J by 6 bases, and 6 bases separated the two germline ends. The CDR3 has 10 amino acids. CDR1 SQVTM and CDR2 ANQGSEA come from the germline V gene. CDR3 DNA: TGCAGCGTTGGGGCCCCTGAAGCTTTCTTT. Encoded protein: CSVGAPEAFF.

The chain carries TRBV5-1 and TRBJ2-2; the match to TRBD2 covers 11 bases. The CDR3 sequence is 16 residues long. V lost 4 bases and J lost 3; bases outside the gene matches: 5. CDR1 and CDR2 from the germline V gene are SGHRS and YFSETQ. In DNA form, the CDR3 reads TGCGCCAGCAGCAAGACTAGCGGGGAATACACCGGGGAGCTGTTTTTT. Translated: CASSKTSGEYTGELFF.

The gene calls are TRBV6-2 or TRBV6-3 and TRBJ2-7; D ambiguous. This CDR3 is 11 amino acids long. Trimming took 6 bases from V and 2 from J, leaving 5 bases between them. Looked up from germline, CDR1 is MNHEY and CDR2 is SVGEGT. The CDR3 bases are TGTGCCAGCAGCCTGACCTACGAGCAGTACTTC. Translated, it gives CASSLTYEQYF.

The V call is TRBV23-1, the J call TRBJ2-4; no clear D. TRBV23-1 is known as an ORF, though its function is uncertain. The V and J ends lost 0 bases and 4 bases respectively, with 4 bases between them. The CDR3 spans 13 residues. The chain's CDR3 is CASSQSGKNIQYF. The CDR3 nucleotides are TGCGCCAGCAGTCAATCAGGAAAAAACATTCAGTACTTC.

In its sample, this clone was seen once. This chain joins TRBV5-4 and TRBJ2-1; 7 bases agree with TRBD2. After removal of 0 bases from V and 0 bases from J, the junction contained 12 bases not matched to a gene. CDR3 size: 19 residues. CDR1 is SGHNT and CDR2 is YYREEE in the germline V gene (reference sequence). The CDR3 nucleotides read TGTGCCAGCAGCTTGGGTGCGCGGCTAGCGGACTCCTCCTACAATGAGCAGTTCTTC. This codes for CASSLGARLADSSYNEQFF.

This clone has just a few counts. V and J are TRBV7-3 and TRBJ2-1; D unresolved. The CDR3 covers 13 residues. Germline V gene sequence: CDR1 SGHTA, CDR2 FQGTGA. The V end lost 5 bases, the J end lost 9 bases, and 14 bases lay between the germline ends. The CDR3 bases are TGTGCCAGCAGCATAGGCCTGGGGTCTGAGCAGTTCTTC. It yields the protein CASSIGLGSEQFF.

This clone was counted a single time. V is TRBV4-3 and J is TRBJ2-3, with D perhaps TRBD1 (6 bases). CDR1 and CDR2 from the germline V gene are LGHNA and YSLEER. The ends were cut back, 0 bases at V and 3 bases at J, with 16 bases in the middle. This CDR3 comprises 17 residues. CDR3 residues: CASSQDPGQFSTDTQYF. Written as DNA, the CDR3 is TGCGCCAGCAGCCAAGACCCTGGACAGTTTTCAACAGATACGCAGTATTTT.

The rearrangement links TRBV24-1 to TRBJ1-5; no definite D call. Germline V gene sequence: CDR1 KGHDR, CDR2 SFDVKD. V was trimmed by 11 bases and J by 4 bases, leaving 14 bases between them. This CDR3 region has 13 residues. For the CDR3, the DNA is TGTGCCATCTCGCGGGCAGGAAATCAGCCCCAGCATTTT. Translating gives CAISRAGNQPQHF.

This clone appeared once. The chain recombines TRBV6-1 with TRBJ2-4; D is perhaps TRBD1 or TRBD2 (5 bases each). V shed 8 bases and J shed 4 bases, with 12 bases lying between them. Looked up from germline, CDR1 is MNHNS and CDR2 is SASEGT. The CDR3 is made up of 13 amino acids. CDR3 in DNA: TGTGCCAGCGGGCAGGGACCTAAAAACATTCAGTACTTC. Amino acids: CASGQGPKNIQYF.

This clone occurred a few times. The chain combines TRBV5-4 with TRBJ1-1, with D unresolved. The length of the CDR3 is 12 residues. Per the germline V gene, CDR1 is SGHNT and CDR2 is YYREEE (reference sequence). V was pared by 0 bases and J by 8 bases, with 8 bases between. CDR3 amino acids: CASSLEGREAFF. CDR3 DNA: TGTGCCAGCAGCTTGGAAGGGAGGGAAGCTTTCTTT.

V gene TRBV15 combines with J gene TRBJ2-1; 10 bases agree with TRBD2. Losses at the gene ends were 4 bases for V and 3 bases for J; bases not matched to a gene: 3. The CDR3 runs to 15 residues. From germline, CDR1 is LNHNV and CDR2 YYDKDF (reference sequence). The CDR3 protein is CATSTGTSDYNEQFF. The CDR3 DNA reads TGTGCCACCAGCACCGGGACTAGCGACTACAATGAGCAGTTCTTC.